This entry features one T cell receptor (beta chain) sequence. Its antigen is not known. Trimming stripped 5 bases from V and 5 bases from J, with 13 bases between. The CDR3 runs to 13 residues. Germline assignment: CDR1 MNHEY and CDR2 SMNVEV (reference sequence). Generated by immunoSEQ multiplex PCR, the TCRdb table keeps only in-frame clones and is missing some. The sample contains fewer than 400,000 clones, 88% of which appear only once. The entry originates in a study of cytomegalovirus exposure and HLA in healthy donors. The study's findings and limits: Researchers catalogued over 150 TCR beta chains as cytomegalovirus-associated.

This TCR was recovered from a man in his thirties or forties in good health and CMV-seronegative. The rearrangement joins TRBV27 to TRBJ2-7; D remains unclear. The sample consisted of PBMCs. CDR3 residues: CASSPELRNEQYF. The CDR3, as DNA: TGTGCCAGCAGTCCGGAGTTGAGGAACGAGCAGTACTTC.